Listed below are T cell receptor beta chains from one sample, sequenced in a study of shared clonotypes between healthy human individuals. The method was immunoSEQ multiplex PCR; TCRdb's version includes in-frame clones alone and lacks a portion of them. The sample records 2 million to 2.5 million clones, just under 95% being singletons. The sample comprised naive CD4+ T cells from PBMCs. The origin of the receptors is a man between 18 and 35 years old in good health. Some clones in this sample may be carry-over from other donors' samples. Both conserved end residues are part of each CDR3. The order of the fields is V gene, D gene, J gene, clone size, CDR3 protein, CDR3 DNA. D genes are given only for firm matches. Clone size is not always given. Where it is, it says once, few, many or a class for expanded clones.

v_gene: TRBV25-1; d_gene: TRBD2; j_gene: TRBJ2-1; abundance: -; CDR3aa: CASSDQLGTSYRNEQFF; CDR3nt: TGTGCCAGCAGTGATCAACTAGGGACTAGCTATCGCAATGAGCAGTTCTTC
v_gene: TRBV5-1; d_gene: TRBD2; j_gene: TRBJ2-1; abundance: -; CDR3aa: CASSLKIGTSGSNEQFF; CDR3nt: TGCGCCAGCAGCTTGAAAATAGGGACTAGCGGGAGCAATGAGCAGTTCTTC
v_gene: TRBV5-1; d_gene: TRBD2; j_gene: TRBJ2-3; abundance: -; CDR3aa: CASSGTSGGNTDTQYF; CDR3nt: TGCGCCAGCAGCGGTACTAGCGGAGGGAACACAGATACGCAGTATTTT
v_gene: TRBV2; d_gene: TRBD1; j_gene: TRBJ2-5; abundance: -; CDR3aa: CASTLQGASQETQYF; CDR3nt: TGTGCCAGCACCCTACAGGGGGCAAGCCAAGAGACCCAGTACTTC
v_gene: TRBV20-1; d_gene: -; j_gene: TRBJ1-5; abundance: -; CDR3aa: CSVGSNQPQHF; CDR3nt: TGCAGTGTCGGTAGCAATCAGCCCCAGCATTTT
v_gene: TRBV15; d_gene: TRBD2; j_gene: TRBJ2-1; abundance: -; CDR3aa: CATSRVRSGRGYNEQFF; CDR3nt: TGTGCCACCAGCAGAGTTCGGAGCGGGAGGGGCTACAATGAGCAGTTCTTC
v_gene: TRBV7-9; d_gene: -; j_gene: TRBJ2-7; abundance: -; CDR3aa: CASSDDIYEQYF; CDR3nt: TGTGCCAGCAGCGATGACATCTACGAGCAGTACTTC
v_gene: TRBV2; d_gene: TRBD1; j_gene: TRBJ2-5; abundance: -; CDR3aa: CASSGQGQETQYF; CDR3nt: TGTGCCAGCAGTGGACAGGGCCAAGAGACCCAGTACTTC
v_gene: TRBV5-4; d_gene: -; j_gene: TRBJ2-3; abundance: -; CDR3aa: CASSPPGGTQYF; CDR3nt: TGTGCCAGCAGCCCACCAGGAGGTACGCAGTATTTT
v_gene: TRBV9; d_gene: TRBD2; j_gene: TRBJ2-2; abundance: -; CDR3aa: CASSPTSGRALGTGELFF; CDR3nt: TGTGCCAGCAGCCCAACTAGCGGGAGGGCCCTGGGCACCGGGGAGCTGTTTTTT
v_gene: TRBV10-3; d_gene: TRBD1; j_gene: TRBJ1-4; abundance: once; CDR3aa: CAISGVPGTATNEKLFF; CDR3nt: TGTGCCATCAGTGGGGTACCAGGGACAGCAACTAATGAAAAACTGTTTTTT
v_gene: TRBV7-2; d_gene: TRBD2; j_gene: TRBJ2-7; abundance: -; CDR3aa: CASSFRTSGYEQYF; CDR3nt: TGTGCCAGCAGCTTCCGGACTAGCGGATACGAGCAGTACTTC
v_gene: TRBV4-1; d_gene: TRBD2; j_gene: TRBJ2-1; abundance: -; CDR3aa: CASSQAGTSAYNEQFF; CDR3nt: TGCGCCAGCAGCCAAGCGGGGACTAGCGCTTACAATGAGCAGTTCTTC
v_gene: TRBV29-1; d_gene: TRBD1; j_gene: TRBJ2-3; abundance: -; CDR3aa: CSVVPGGVPDTQYF; CDR3nt: TGCAGCGTTGTTCCAGGGGGAGTGCCAGATACGCAGTATTTT
v_gene: TRBV5-1; d_gene: -; j_gene: TRBJ2-2; abundance: -; CDR3aa: CASSWAGHTGELFF; CDR3nt: TGCGCCAGCAGCTGGGCTGGACACACCGGGGAGCTGTTTTTT
v_gene: TRBV7-8; d_gene: TRBD1; j_gene: TRBJ1-3; abundance: -; CDR3aa: CASSLVAGGAGNTIYF; CDR3nt: TGTGCCAGCAGCTTAGTTGCAGGGGGCGCTGGAAACACCATATATTTT
v_gene: TRBV29-1; d_gene: -; j_gene: TRBJ2-3; abundance: -; CDR3aa: CSVRGVSSSTDTQYF; CDR3nt: TGCAGCGTTCGAGGGGTCTCCTCTAGCACAGATACGCAGTATTTT
v_gene: TRBV7-2; d_gene: -; j_gene: TRBJ2-7; abundance: -; CDR3aa: CASSLARSAYEQYF; CDR3nt: TGTGCCAGCAGCTTAGCCCGATCAGCCTACGAGCAGTACTTC
v_gene: TRBV6-6; d_gene: -; j_gene: TRBJ2-3; abundance: -; CDR3aa: CASSYPEPTDTQYF; CDR3nt: TGTGCCAGCAGTTACCCCGAACCCACAGATACGCAGTATTTT
v_gene: TRBV5-4; d_gene: TRBD1; j_gene: TRBJ1-4; abundance: -; CDR3aa: CASSLGTGGEKLFF; CDR3nt: TGTGCCAGCAGCTTGGGGACAGGGGGAGAAAAACTGTTTTTT
v_gene: TRBV2; d_gene: -; j_gene: TRBJ2-3; abundance: -; CDR3aa: CASSDFRGTLTDTQYF; CDR3nt: TGTGCCAGCAGTGATTTTCGGGGTACCCTCACAGATACGCAGTATTTT
v_gene: TRBV10-2; d_gene: -; j_gene: TRBJ2-5; abundance: -; CDR3aa: CASSESGQRAKTQYF; CDR3nt: TGCGCCAGCAGTGAGTCTGGTCAACGAGCGAAGACCCAGTACTTC
v_gene: TRBV10-3; d_gene: -; j_gene: TRBJ2-2; abundance: once; CDR3aa: CAISELGAPNTGELFF; CDR3nt: TGTGCCATCAGTGAGTTGGGGGCTCCGAACACCGGGGAGCTGTTTTTT
v_gene: TRBV5-8; d_gene: -; j_gene: TRBJ2-1; abundance: -; CDR3aa: CASSLDGVNEQFF; CDR3nt: TGTGCCAGCAGCTTGGACGGGGTAAATGAGCAGTTCTTC
v_gene: TRBV7-2; d_gene: TRBD1; j_gene: TRBJ2-7; abundance: once; CDR3aa: CASSLRTGAYEQYF; CDR3nt: TGTGCCAGCAGCCTAAGGACAGGGGCTTACGAGCAGTACTTC
v_gene: TRBV5-1; d_gene: -; j_gene: TRBJ2-3; abundance: -; CDR3aa: CASSLDPLRGDTQYF; CDR3nt: TGCGCCAGCAGCTTGGATCCCCTCCGCGGAGATACGCAGTATTTT
v_gene: TRBV28; d_gene: -; j_gene: TRBJ2-5; abundance: -; CDR3aa: CASGTWSASQETQYF; CDR3nt: TGTGCCAGCGGAACTTGGTCGGCCAGCCAAGAGACCCAGTACTTC
v_gene: TRBV30; d_gene: -; j_gene: TRBJ2-3; abundance: -; CDR3aa: CAWSLTVGTDTQYF; CDR3nt: TGTGCCTGGAGTCTTACGGTGGGCACAGATACGCAGTATTTT
v_gene: TRBV9; d_gene: TRBD1; j_gene: TRBJ1-1; abundance: -; CDR3aa: CASSVGGGYTEAFF; CDR3nt: TGTGCCAGCAGCGTAGGAGGGGGCTACACTGAAGCTTTCTTT
v_gene: TRBV9; d_gene: TRBD1; j_gene: TRBJ2-3; abundance: -; CDR3aa: CASSKGTGSFPATDTQYF; CDR3nt: TGTGCCAGCAGCAAAGGGACAGGGTCGTTTCCAGCCACAGATACGCAGTATTTT
v_gene: TRBV13; d_gene: -; j_gene: TRBJ2-7; abundance: -; CDR3aa: CASRSMGRIGEQYF; CDR3nt: TGTGCCAGCAGATCAATGGGGCGCATTGGAGAGCAGTACTTC
v_gene: TRBV7-3; d_gene: -; j_gene: TRBJ2-3; abundance: -; CDR3aa: CASSLRGFRTDTQYF; CDR3nt: TGTGCCAGCAGCTTAAGGGGGTTCCGCACAGATACGCAGTATTTT
v_gene: TRBV30; d_gene: -; j_gene: TRBJ2-4; abundance: -; CDR3aa: CAWRPGGNIQYF; CDR3nt: TGTGCCTGGAGACCTGGGGGAAACATTCAGTACTTC
v_gene: TRBV9; d_gene: -; j_gene: TRBJ1-1; abundance: -; CDR3aa: CASSVAPNTEAFF; CDR3nt: TGTGCCAGCAGCGTGGCCCCGAACACTGAAGCTTTCTTT
v_gene: TRBV9; d_gene: TRBD1; j_gene: TRBJ1-1; abundance: -; CDR3aa: CASSVLDREGTEAFF; CDR3nt: TGTGCCAGCAGCGTACTTGACAGGGAAGGCACTGAAGCTTTCTTT
v_gene: TRBV19; d_gene: TRBD2; j_gene: TRBJ2-7; abundance: -; CDR3aa: CASRRTSSYYEQYF; CDR3nt: TGTGCCAGTAGGAGGACTAGCAGCTACTACGAGCAGTACTTC
v_gene: TRBV5-1; d_gene: -; j_gene: TRBJ2-3; abundance: -; CDR3aa: CASTRGRETDTQYF; CDR3nt: TGCGCCTCCACTAGGGGCAGGGAGACAGATACGCAGTATTTT
v_gene: TRBV11-3; d_gene: -; j_gene: TRBJ2-7; abundance: -; CDR3aa: CASSLVGLSYEQYF; CDR3nt: TGTGCCAGCAGCTTAGTAGGGCTTTCCTACGAGCAGTACTTC
v_gene: TRBV28; d_gene: TRBD1; j_gene: TRBJ2-1; abundance: -; CDR3aa: CASGFLDRNYNEQFF; CDR3nt: TGTGCCAGCGGATTCTTGGACAGGAACTACAATGAGCAGTTCTTC
v_gene: TRBV28; d_gene: TRBD1; j_gene: TRBJ1-2; abundance: -; CDR3aa: CASPKPPPGDREFYGYTF; CDR3nt: TGTGCCAGCCCTAAACCCCCCCCCGGGGACAGGGAATTCTATGGCTACACCTTC
v_gene: TRBV7-9; d_gene: -; j_gene: TRBJ2-3; abundance: -; CDR3aa: CASSFGRASTDTQYF; CDR3nt: TGTGCCAGCAGCTTTGGCAGGGCCAGCACAGATACGCAGTATTTT
v_gene: TRBV20-1; d_gene: -; j_gene: TRBJ2-5; abundance: -; CDR3aa: CSAKSEKTQYF; CDR3nt: TGCAGTGCTAAGAGCGAGAAGACCCAGTACTTC
v_gene: TRBV19; d_gene: -; j_gene: TRBJ2-6; abundance: -; CDR3aa: CASSWLGPDGVLTF; CDR3nt: TGTGCCAGTAGTTGGTTGGGGCCCGACGGCGTCCTGACTTTC
v_gene: TRBV7-8; d_gene: TRBD2; j_gene: TRBJ2-1; abundance: once; CDR3aa: CASSSLSGGGGEQFF; CDR3nt: TGTGCCAGCAGCTCACTGAGCGGGGGCGGGGGTGAGCAGTTCTTC
v_gene: TRBV6-1; d_gene: TRBD1; j_gene: TRBJ1-1; abundance: once; CDR3aa: CASTKQGGGNTEAFF; CDR3nt: TGTGCCAGCACTAAACAGGGGGGCGGGAACACTGAAGCTTTCTTT
v_gene: TRBV5-4; d_gene: TRBD2; j_gene: TRBJ2-7; abundance: once; CDR3aa: CASSPSASGSYEQYF; CDR3nt: TGTGCCAGCAGCCCAAGTGCTAGCGGTTCCTACGAGCAGTACTTC
v_gene: TRBV4-3; d_gene: TRBD1; j_gene: TRBJ2-1; abundance: -; CDR3aa: CASSQTVGTGGYNEQFF; CDR3nt: TGCGCCAGCAGCCAAACCGTTGGGACAGGGGGTTACAATGAGCAGTTCTTC
v_gene: TRBV2; d_gene: -; j_gene: TRBJ2-6; abundance: -; CDR3aa: CASSESSGANVLTF; CDR3nt: TGTGCCAGCTCCGAGAGCTCTGGGGCCAACGTCCTGACTTTC
v_gene: TRBV7-9; d_gene: -; j_gene: TRBJ1-5; abundance: -; CDR3aa: CASSPQGGQPQHF; CDR3nt: TGTGCCAGCAGCCCCCAGGGAGGGCAGCCCCAGCATTTT
v_gene: TRBV10-3; d_gene: -; j_gene: TRBJ1-4; abundance: -; CDR3aa: CAISEQGGNEKLFF; CDR3nt: TGTGCCATCAGTGAACAGGGAGGAAACGAAAAACTGTTTTTT
v_gene: TRBV5-4; d_gene: TRBD1; j_gene: TRBJ2-7; abundance: once; CDR3aa: CASSSMGQTLVEQYF; CDR3nt: TGTGCCAGCAGCTCTATGGGACAGACCCTCGTCGAGCAGTACTTC
v_gene: TRBV7-9; d_gene: -; j_gene: TRBJ1-1; abundance: -; CDR3aa: CASSPSRFAEAFF; CDR3nt: TGTGCCAGCAGCCCGTCACGGTTCGCTGAAGCTTTCTTT
v_gene: TRBV28; d_gene: TRBD2; j_gene: TRBJ2-7; abundance: -; CDR3aa: CASSFRAGPYYEQYF; CDR3nt: TGTGCCAGCAGTTTTCGAGCGGGACCTTATTACGAGCAGTACTTC
v_gene: TRBV27; d_gene: -; j_gene: TRBJ2-3; abundance: -; CDR3aa: CASRPYSTDTQYF; CDR3nt: TGTGCCAGCCGCCCCTATAGCACAGATACGCAGTATTTT
v_gene: TRBV2; d_gene: -; j_gene: TRBJ1-2; abundance: once; CDR3aa: CASRALRTTRGYGYTF; CDR3nt: TGTGCCAGCAGGGCCCTTCGGACTACGAGGGGCTATGGCTACACCTTC